A selection of T cell receptor beta chains follows, all from one sample in a study of monozygotic twins with cystic fibrosis. Produced via immunoSEQ multiplex PCR; TCRdb's table is partial and in-frame only. The sample has around 10,000 clones; over 99% are singletons. The sequencing input was blood. All receptors derive from a young man with cystic fibrosis. The CDR3 runs from the conserved cysteine through the conserved F or W. A D gene is named only where the DNA matches it firmly. Clone size appears in some rows only: once, few, many, or a class for an expanded clone.

.,.,TRBJ1-2,TRBV19,13,CASRPDPPTGYTF,TGTGCCAGTAGACCGGACCCACCGACTGGCTACACCTTC
.,.,TRBJ2-5,TRBV7-8,15,CASSLRRGRQETQYF,TGTGCCAGCAGCTTGAGGAGGGGGCGACAAGAGACCCAGTACTTC
.,TRBD1,TRBJ1-3,TRBV10-2,15,CASSDRGHSGNTIYF,TGCGCCAGCAGTGATAGGGGGCACTCTGGAAACACCATATATTTT
.,.,TRBJ2-3,TRBV9,15,CASSVHVGQTDTQYF,TGTGCCAGCAGCGTCCACGTGGGCCAGACAGATACGCAGTATTTT
.,TRBD2,TRBJ2-3,TRBV6-1,14,CASSLAGGTDTQYF,TGTGCCAGCAGCTTAGCGGGAGGGACAGATACGCAGTATTTT
.,TRBD2,TRBJ2-1,TRBV6-5,15,CASTPPSGGHNEQFF,TGTGCCAGCACCCCCCCTAGCGGGGGACACAATGAGCAGTTCTTC
.,TRBD2,TRBJ2-5,TRBV2,14,CASSVREGHETQYF,TGTGCCAGCAGCGTGAGGGAGGGGCACGAGACCCAGTACTTC
.,.,TRBJ1-2,TRBV30,14,CAWSPGRRSHGYTF,TGTGCCTGGAGCCCGGGACGGCGAAGCCATGGCTACACCTTC
.,TRBD1,TRBJ2-7,TRBV27,15,CASTTPGQGNHEQYF,TGTGCCAGCACCACCCCCGGACAGGGGAACCACGAGCAGTACTTC
.,TRBD1,TRBJ1-2,TRBV7-6,14,CASSLRQGNYGYTF,TGTGCCAGCAGCTTACGACAGGGGAACTATGGCTACACCTTC
.,TRBD1,TRBJ1-2,TRBV5-4,17,CASSLAAGQGVSYGYTF,TGTGCCAGCAGCTTGGCTGCGGGACAGGGGGTTTCCTATGGCTACACCTTC
.,TRBD1,TRBJ1-6,TRBV6-1,14,CASRPGQGASPLHF,TGTGCCAGCAGGCCGGGACAGGGGGCTTCACCCCTCCACTTT
.,TRBD1,TRBJ1-2,TRBV6-1,14,CASSFAQGAEGYTF,TGTGCCAGCAGTTTCGCACAGGGGGCCGAGGGCTACACCTTC
.,TRBD2,TRBJ2-3,TRBV5-6,17,CASSNNELAGVRDTQYF,TGTGCCAGCAGCAACAACGAACTAGCGGGGGTTCGCGATACGCAGTATTTT
.,TRBD2,TRBJ2-3,TRBV6-1,13,CASGREGPDTQYF,TGTGCCAGCGGGCGGGAGGGACCAGATACGCAGTATTTT
.,.,TRBJ1-4,TRBV10-3,15,CAISESGSAGEKLFF,TGTGCCATCAGTGAGAGCGGATCGGCGGGGGAAAAACTGTTTTTT
once,TRBD1,TRBJ1-3,TRBV28,15,CASSPPGQGRNTIYF,TGTGCCAGCAGTCCCCCCGGACAGGGCAGAAACACCATATATTTT
.,TRBD2,TRBJ2-2,TRBV6-5,15,CASSLSGGNTGELFF,TGTGCCAGCAGCCTTAGCGGGGGTAACACCGGGGAGCTGTTTTTT
.,TRBD1,TRBJ1-2,TRBV7-2,15,CASSTPQGRDYGYTF,TGTGCCAGCAGCACCCCACAGGGGCGCGACTATGGCTACACCTTC
.,TRBD2,TRBJ2-3,TRBV7-2,15,CASSYGLAGQDTQYF,TGTGCCAGCAGCTACGGACTAGCGGGCCAAGATACGCAGTATTTT
.,.,TRBJ1-1,TRBV4-2,14,CASSPQGGDTEAFF,TGTGCCAGCAGCCCCCAGGGAGGGGACACTGAAGCTTTCTTT
.,.,TRBJ1-2,TRBV19,14,CASSQGPGNYGYTF,TGTGCCAGTAGTCAAGGGCCGGGAAACTATGGCTACACCTTC
once,.,TRBJ2-5,TRBV6-5,14,CASSYRGGGETQYF,TGTGCCAGCAGTTACAGGGGGGGAGGGGAGACCCAGTACTTC
.,.,TRBJ1-5,TRBV18,15,CASSPVPGNNQPQHF,TGTGCCAGCTCACCAGTCCCAGGGAACAATCAGCCCCAGCATTTT
once,TRBD1,TRBJ1-1,TRBV4-3,15,CASSQVDRDNTEAFF,TGCGCCAGCAGCCAAGTGGACAGGGATAACACTGAAGCTTTCTTT
.,.,TRBJ2-7,TRBV9,16,CASSLEAGGSSYEQYF,TGTGCCAGCAGCCTCGAAGCGGGTGGGAGCTCCTACGAGCAGTACTTC
.,.,TRBJ2-2,TRBV2,14,CASSTVGGPAELFF,TGTGCCAGCAGTACCGTGGGTGGTCCGGCGGAGCTGTTTTTT
.,TRBD1,TRBJ1-1,TRBV30,14,CAWSVVRGRTEAFF,TGTGCCTGGAGTGTAGTCAGGGGGCGTACTGAAGCTTTCTTT
.,.,TRBJ2-1,TRBV5-1,16,CASSFHRVRFYNEQFF,TGCGCCAGCAGCTTTCACAGGGTTAGGTTTTACAATGAGCAGTTCTTC